This T cell receptor (beta chain) was documented in a study of shared clonotypes between healthy human individuals. Comments on this clone: What it recognizes is unknown. Other DNA sequences within the sample encode an identical CDR3.

TCRdb's copy holds only in-frame clones and misses some; the assay was immunoSEQ multiplex PCR. The sample lists about 710,000 clones, over 60% occurring once. Germline CDR1 is SGHTA and CDR2 is FQGTGA. The CDR3 is 13 amino acids. The V end was cut by 2 bases, the J end by 4 bases, with 8 bases between. The study's findings and limits: Naive CD4 clonotypes overlapped across a few donors at roughly 5.1%. Donor clonotype sharing was expected to depend on sequencing depth. Some clonotypes were shared by all four sorted-subset donors, while others were not shared. The non-shared ones had lower generation probabilities than the shared ones. Naive subsets generally exceeded memory subsets in estimated richness.

This TCR derives from a woman aged 25-40 years in good health. The sample taken for sequencing was memory CD4+ T cells sorted from blood. Indicated subset: CD45RA-negative fraction. The V gene is TRBV7-3, the J gene TRBJ2-5, with a tentative D call TRBD2 (5 bases). The CDR3, as DNA: TGTGCCAGCAGCTTATCAGGAGGAGAGACCCAGTACTTC. Translation gives CASSLSGGETQYF. Together with reference TRBV7-3 and TRBJ2-5, the CDR3 gives the full variable domain: GAGVSQTPSNKVTEKGKYVELRCDPISGHTALYWYRQSLGQGPEFLIYFQGTGAADDSGLPNDRFFAVRPEGSVSTLKIQRTERGDSAVYLCASSLSGGETQYFGPGTRLLVL.